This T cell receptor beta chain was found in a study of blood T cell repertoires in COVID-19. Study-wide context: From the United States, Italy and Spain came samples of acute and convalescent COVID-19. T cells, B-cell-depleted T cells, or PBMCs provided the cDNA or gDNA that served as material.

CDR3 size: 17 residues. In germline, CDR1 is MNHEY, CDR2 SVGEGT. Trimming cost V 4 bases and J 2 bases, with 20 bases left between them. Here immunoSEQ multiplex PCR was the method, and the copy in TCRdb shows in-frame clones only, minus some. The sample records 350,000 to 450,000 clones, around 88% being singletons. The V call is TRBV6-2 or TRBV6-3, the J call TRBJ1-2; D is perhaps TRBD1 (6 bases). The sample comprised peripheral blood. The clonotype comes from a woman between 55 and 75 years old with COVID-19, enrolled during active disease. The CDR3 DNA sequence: TGTGCCAGCAGTTTTTCCAGAACGCGAGGACAGAACTATGGCTACACCTTC. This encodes CASSFSRTRGQNYGYTF.